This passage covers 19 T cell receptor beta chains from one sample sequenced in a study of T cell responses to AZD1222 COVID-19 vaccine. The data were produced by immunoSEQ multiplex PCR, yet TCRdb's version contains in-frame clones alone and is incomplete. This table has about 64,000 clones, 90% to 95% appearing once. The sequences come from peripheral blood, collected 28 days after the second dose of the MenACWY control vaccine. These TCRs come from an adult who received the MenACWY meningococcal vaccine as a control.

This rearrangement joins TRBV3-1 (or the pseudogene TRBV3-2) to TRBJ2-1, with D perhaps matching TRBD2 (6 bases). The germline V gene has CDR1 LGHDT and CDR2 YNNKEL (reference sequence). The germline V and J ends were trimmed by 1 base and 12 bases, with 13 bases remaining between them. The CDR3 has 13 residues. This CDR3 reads CASSQGAEGLQFF. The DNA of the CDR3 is TGTGCCAGCAGCCAAGGTGCGGAGGGCCTGCAGTTCTTC.

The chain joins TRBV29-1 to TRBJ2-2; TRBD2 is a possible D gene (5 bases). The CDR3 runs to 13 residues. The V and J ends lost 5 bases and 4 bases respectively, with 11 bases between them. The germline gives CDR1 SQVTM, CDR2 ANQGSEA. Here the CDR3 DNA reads TGCAGCGTTTATACGGGATCCACCGGGGAGCTGTTTTTT. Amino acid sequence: CSVYTGSTGELFF.

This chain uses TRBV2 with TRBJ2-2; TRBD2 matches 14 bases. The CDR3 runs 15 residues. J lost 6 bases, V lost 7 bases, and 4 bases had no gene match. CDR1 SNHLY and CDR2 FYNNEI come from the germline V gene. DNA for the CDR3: TGTGCCAGCACGGGACTAGCGGGAGTCCCCGGGGAGCTGTTTTTT. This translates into CASTGLAGVPGELFF. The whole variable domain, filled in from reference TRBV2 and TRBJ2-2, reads EPEVTQTPSHQVTQMGQEVILRCVPISNHLYFYWYRQILGQKVEFLVSFYNNEISEKSEIFDDQFSVERPDGSNFTLKIRSTKLEDSAMYFCASTGLAGVPGELFFGEGSRLTVL.

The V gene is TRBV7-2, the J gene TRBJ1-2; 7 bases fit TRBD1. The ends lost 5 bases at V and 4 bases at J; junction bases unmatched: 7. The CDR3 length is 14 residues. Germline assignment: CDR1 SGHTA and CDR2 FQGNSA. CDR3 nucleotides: TGTGCCAGCAGCGCCGGGACAGCTCCCTATGGCTACACCTTC. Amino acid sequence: CASSAGTAPYGYTF. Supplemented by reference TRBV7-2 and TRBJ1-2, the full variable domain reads GAGVSQSPSNKVTEKGKDVELRCDPISGHTALYWYRQSLGQGLEFLIYFQGNSAPDKSGLPSDRFSAERTGGSVSTLTIQRTQQEDSAVYLCASSAGTAPYGYTFGSGTRLTVV.

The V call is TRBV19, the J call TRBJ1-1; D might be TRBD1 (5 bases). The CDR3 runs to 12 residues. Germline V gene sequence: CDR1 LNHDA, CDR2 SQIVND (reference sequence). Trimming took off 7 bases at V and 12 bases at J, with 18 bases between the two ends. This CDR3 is CASTQGGAETFF. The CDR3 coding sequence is TGTGCCAGTACCCAAGGAGGGGCAGAGACTTTCTTT.

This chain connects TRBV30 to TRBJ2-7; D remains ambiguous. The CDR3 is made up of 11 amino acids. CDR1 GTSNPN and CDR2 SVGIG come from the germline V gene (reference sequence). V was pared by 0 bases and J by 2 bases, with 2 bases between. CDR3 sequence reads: CAWSVTYEQYF. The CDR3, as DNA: TGTGCCTGGAGTGTAACCTACGAGCAGTACTTC.

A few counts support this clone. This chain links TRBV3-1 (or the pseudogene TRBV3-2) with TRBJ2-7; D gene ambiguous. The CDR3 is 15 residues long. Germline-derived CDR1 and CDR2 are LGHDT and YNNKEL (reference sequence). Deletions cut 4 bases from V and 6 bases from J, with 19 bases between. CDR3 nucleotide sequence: TGTGCCAGCAGCCGCCGTCACCCGGAGTCGGCCGAGCAGTACTTC. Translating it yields CASSRRHPESAEQYF.

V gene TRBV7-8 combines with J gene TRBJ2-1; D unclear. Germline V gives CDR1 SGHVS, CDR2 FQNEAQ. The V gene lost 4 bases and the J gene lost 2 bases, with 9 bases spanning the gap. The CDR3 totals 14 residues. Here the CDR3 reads CASSSTNTYNEQFF. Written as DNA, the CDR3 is TGTGCCAGCAGCTCCACTAATACCTACAATGAGCAGTTCTTC.

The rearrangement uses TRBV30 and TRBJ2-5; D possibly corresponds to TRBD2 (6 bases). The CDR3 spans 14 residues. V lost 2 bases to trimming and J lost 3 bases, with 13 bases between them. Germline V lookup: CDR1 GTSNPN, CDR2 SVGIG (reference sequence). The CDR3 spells CAWSLGRREETQYF. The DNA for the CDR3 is TGTGCCTGGAGTCTCGGAAGGAGGGAAGAGACCCAGTACTTC.

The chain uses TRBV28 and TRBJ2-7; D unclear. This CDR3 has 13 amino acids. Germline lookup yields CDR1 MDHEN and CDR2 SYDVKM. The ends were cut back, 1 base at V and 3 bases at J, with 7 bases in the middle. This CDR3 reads CASSLSDFYEQYF. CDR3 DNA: TGTGCCAGCAGTTTATCCGACTTCTACGAGCAGTACTTC. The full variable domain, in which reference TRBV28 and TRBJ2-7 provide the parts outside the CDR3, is DVKVTQSSRYLVKRTGEKVFLECVQDMDHENMFWYRQDPGLGLRLIYFSYDVKMKEKGDIPEGYSVSREKKERFSLILESASTNQTSMYLCASSLSDFYEQYFGPGTRLTVT.

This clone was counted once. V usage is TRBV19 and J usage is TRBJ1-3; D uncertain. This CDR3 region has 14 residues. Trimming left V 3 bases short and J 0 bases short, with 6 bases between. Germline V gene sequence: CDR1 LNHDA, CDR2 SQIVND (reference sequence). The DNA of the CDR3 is TGTGCCAGTAGTATGATCCTCTCTGGAAACACCATATATTTT. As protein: CASSMILSGNTIYF.

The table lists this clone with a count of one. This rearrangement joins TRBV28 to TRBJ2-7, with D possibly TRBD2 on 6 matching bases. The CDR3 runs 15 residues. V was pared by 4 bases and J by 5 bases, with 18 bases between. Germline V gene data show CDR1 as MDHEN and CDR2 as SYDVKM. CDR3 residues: CASSSPGTWGDEQYF. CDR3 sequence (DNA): TGTGCCAGCAGTTCTCCCGGGACTTGGGGAGACGAGCAGTACTTC.

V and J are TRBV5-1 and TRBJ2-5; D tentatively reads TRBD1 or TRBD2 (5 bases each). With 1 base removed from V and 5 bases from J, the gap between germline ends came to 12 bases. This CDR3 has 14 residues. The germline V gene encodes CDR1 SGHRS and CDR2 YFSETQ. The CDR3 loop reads CASSLQGVGETQYF. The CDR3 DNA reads TGCGCCAGCAGCTTGCAGGGAGTAGGGGAGACCCAGTACTTC.

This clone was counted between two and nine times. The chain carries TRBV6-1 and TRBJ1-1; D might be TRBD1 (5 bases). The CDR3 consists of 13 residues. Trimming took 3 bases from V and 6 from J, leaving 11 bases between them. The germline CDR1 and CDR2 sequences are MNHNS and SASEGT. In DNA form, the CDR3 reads TGTGCCAGCAGTGATTGGGGGGTGGCTGAAGCTTTCTTT. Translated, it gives CASSDWGVAEAFF.

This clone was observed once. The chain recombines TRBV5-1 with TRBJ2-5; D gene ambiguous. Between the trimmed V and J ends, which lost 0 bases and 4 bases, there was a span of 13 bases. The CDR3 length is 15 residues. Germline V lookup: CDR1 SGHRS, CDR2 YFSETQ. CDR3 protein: CASSLEYSPLETQYF. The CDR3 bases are TGCGCCAGCAGCTTGGAGTACAGTCCATTAGAGACCCAGTACTTC. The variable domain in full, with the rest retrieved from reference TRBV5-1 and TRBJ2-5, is KAGVTQTPRYLIKTRGQQVTLSCSPISGHRSVSWYQQTPGQGLQFLFEYFSETQRNKGNFPGRFSGRQFSNSRSEMNVSTLELGDSALYLCASSLEYSPLETQYFGPGTRLLVL.

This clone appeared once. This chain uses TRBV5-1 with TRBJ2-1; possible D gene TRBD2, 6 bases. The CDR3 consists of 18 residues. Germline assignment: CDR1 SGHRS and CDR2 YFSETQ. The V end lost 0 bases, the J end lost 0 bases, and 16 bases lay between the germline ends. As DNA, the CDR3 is TGCGCCAGCAGCTTGGTCACCGGGACTCAAAGCTCCTACAATGAGCAGTTCTTC. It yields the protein CASSLVTGTQSSYNEQFF.

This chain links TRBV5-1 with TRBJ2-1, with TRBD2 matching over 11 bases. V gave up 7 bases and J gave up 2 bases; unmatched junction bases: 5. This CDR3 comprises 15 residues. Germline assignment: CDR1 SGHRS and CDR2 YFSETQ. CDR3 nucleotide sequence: TGCGCCAGCTATACTAGCGGGAGCCCCTACAATGAGCAGTTCTTC. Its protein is CASYTSGSPYNEQFF.

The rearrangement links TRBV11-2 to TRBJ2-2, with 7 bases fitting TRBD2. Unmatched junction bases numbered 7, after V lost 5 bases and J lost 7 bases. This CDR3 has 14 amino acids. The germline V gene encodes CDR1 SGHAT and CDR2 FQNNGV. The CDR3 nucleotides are TGTGCCAGCAGCCAGTCTAGGGACTACGGGGAGCTGTTTTTT. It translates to CASSQSRDYGELFF.

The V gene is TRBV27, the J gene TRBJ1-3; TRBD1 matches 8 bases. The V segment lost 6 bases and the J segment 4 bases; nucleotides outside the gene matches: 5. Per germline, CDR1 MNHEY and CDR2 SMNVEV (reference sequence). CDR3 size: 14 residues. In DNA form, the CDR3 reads TGTGCCAGCAGGTCCAGGGGGCTCGGAAACACCATATATTTT. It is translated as CASRSRGLGNTIYF.